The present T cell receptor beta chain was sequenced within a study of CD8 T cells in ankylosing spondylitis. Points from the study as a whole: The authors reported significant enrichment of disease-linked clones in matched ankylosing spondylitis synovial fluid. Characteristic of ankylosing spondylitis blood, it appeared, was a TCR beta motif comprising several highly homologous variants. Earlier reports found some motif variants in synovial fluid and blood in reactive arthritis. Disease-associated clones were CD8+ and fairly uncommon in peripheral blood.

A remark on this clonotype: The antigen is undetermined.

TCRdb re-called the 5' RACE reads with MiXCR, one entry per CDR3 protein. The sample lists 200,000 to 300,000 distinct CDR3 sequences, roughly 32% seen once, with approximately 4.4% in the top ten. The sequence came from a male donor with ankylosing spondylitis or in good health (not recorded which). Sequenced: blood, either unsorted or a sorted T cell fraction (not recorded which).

The CDR3 reads CSARDPGHGRDEQYF. DNA of the CDR3: TGCAGTGCTAGAGACCCGGGACACGGGCGGGACGAGCAGTACTTC. The chain combines TRBV20-1 with TRBJ2-7; TRBD1 is a possible D gene (6 bases). Germline V gene lookup returns CDR1 DFQATT and CDR2 SNEGSKA (reference sequence). V was shortened by 0 bases and J by 5 bases, with 17 bases between the two germline ends. There are 15 residues in the CDR3.